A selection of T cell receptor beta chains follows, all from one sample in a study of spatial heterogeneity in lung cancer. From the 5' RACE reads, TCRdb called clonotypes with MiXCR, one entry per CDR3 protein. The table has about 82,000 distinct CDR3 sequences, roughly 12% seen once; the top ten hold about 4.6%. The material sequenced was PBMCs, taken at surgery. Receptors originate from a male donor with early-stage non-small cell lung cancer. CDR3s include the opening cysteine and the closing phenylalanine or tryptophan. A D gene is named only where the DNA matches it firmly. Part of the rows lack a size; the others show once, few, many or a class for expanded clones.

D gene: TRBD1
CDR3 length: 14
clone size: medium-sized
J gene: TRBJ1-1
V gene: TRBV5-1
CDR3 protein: CASSFRGMNTEAFF
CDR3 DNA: TGCGCCAGCAGCTTCAGGGGGATGAACACTGAAGCTTTCTTT

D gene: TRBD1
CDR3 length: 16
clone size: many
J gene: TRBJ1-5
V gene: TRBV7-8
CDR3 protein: CASSLAAGQGNQPQHF
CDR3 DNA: TGTGCCAGCAGCTTAGCTGCGGGACAGGGGAATCAGCCCCAGCATTTT

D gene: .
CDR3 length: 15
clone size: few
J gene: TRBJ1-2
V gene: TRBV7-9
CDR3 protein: CASSLTGVRNYGYTF
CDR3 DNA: TGTGCCAGCAGCCTCACGGGGGTGAGAAACTATGGCTACACCTTC

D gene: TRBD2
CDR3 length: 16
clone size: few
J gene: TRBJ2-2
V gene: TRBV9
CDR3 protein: CASSDRTSGGAGELFF
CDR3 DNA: TGTGCCAGCAGCGACCGGACTAGCGGGGGTGCCGGGGAGCTGTTTTTT

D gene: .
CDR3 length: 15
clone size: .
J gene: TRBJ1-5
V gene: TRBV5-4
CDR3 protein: CASSWGGSRYQPQHF
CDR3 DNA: TGTGCCAGCAGCTGGGGGGGCAGTCGCTATCAGCCCCAGCATTTT

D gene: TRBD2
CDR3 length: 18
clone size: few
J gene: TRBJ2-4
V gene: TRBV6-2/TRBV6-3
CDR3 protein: CASSSLLAGGPAKNIQYF
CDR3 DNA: TGTGCCAGCAGTTCCTTACTAGCGGGAGGGCCGGCCAAAAACATTCAGTACTTC

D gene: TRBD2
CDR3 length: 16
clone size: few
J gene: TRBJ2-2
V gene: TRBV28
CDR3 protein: CASSRTSGGPGGELFF
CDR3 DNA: TGTGCCAGCAGTCGTACTAGCGGGGGGCCTGGCGGGGAGCTGTTTTTT

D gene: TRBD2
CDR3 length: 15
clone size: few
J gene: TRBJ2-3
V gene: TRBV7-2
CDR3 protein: CASSPGSGRRNTQYF
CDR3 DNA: TGTGCCAGCAGCCCTGGGAGCGGGAGAAGAAATACGCAGTATTTT

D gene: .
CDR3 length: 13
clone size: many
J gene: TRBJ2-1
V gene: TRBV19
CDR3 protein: CASSIQWNNEQFF
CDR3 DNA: TGTGCCAGTAGTATCCAGTGGAACAATGAGCAGTTCTTC

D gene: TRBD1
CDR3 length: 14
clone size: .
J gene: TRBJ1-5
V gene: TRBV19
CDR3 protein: CASCRQGAYQPQHF
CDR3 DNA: TGTGCCAGTTGCCGGCAGGGGGCCTATCAGCCCCAGCATTTT

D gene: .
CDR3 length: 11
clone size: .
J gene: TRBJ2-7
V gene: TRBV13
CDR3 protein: CASSSNREQYF
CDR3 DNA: TGTGCCAGCAGCTCGAATAGGGAGCAGTACTTC

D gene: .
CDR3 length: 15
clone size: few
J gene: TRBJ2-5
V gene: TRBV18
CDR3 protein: CASSGATGSAETQYF
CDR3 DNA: TGTGCCAGCTCAGGGGCAACAGGGTCTGCGGAGACCCAGTACTTC

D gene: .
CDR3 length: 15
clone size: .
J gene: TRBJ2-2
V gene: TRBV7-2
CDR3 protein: CASSRWTENTGELFF
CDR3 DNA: TGTGCCAGCAGCAGATGGACTGAGAACACCGGGGAGCTGTTTTTT

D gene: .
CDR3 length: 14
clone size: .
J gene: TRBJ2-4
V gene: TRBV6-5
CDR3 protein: CASSPGEGAGIQYF
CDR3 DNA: TGTGCCAGCAGCCCCGGGGAGGGGGCAGGCATTCAGTACTTC

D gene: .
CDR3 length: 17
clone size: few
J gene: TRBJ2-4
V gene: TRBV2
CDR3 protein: CASSPTRTDQAKNIQYF
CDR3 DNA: TGTGCCAGCAGTCCGACCCGGACAGATCAAGCCAAAAACATTCAGTACTTC

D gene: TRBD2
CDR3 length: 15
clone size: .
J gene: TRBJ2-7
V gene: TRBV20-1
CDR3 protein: CSARGSGRLPYEQYF
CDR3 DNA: TGCAGTGCTAGGGGTAGCGGGAGACTTCCCTACGAGCAGTACTTC

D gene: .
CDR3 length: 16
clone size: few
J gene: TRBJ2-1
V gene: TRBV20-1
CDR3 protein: CSARDKAPDIYNEQFF
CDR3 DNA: TGCAGTGCTAGAGATAAGGCTCCGGACATCTACAATGAGCAGTTCTTC

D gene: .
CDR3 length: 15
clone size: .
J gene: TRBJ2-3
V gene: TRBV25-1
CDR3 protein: CASSEWNSGTDTQYF
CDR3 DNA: TGTGCCAGCAGTGAATGGAATAGCGGCACAGATACGCAGTATTTT

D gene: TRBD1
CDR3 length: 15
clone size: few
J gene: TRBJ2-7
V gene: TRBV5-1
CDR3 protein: CASSLEETGVYEQYF
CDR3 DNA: TGCGCCAGCAGCTTGGAGGAGACAGGGGTCTACGAGCAGTACTTC

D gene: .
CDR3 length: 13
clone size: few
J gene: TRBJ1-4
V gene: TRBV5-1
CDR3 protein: CASRSQGGEKLFF
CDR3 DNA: TGCGCCAGCAGGTCTCAAGGAGGTGAAAAACTGTTTTTT

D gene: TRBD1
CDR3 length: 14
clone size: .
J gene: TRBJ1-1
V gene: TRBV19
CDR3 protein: CASSKTGENTEAFF
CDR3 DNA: TGTGCCAGTAGTAAAACAGGGGAGAACACTGAAGCTTTCTTT

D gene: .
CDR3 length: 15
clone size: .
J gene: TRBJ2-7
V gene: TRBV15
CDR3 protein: CATSRDTDGSYEQYF
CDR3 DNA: TGTGCCACCAGCAGAGATACAGACGGTTCCTACGAGCAGTACTTC

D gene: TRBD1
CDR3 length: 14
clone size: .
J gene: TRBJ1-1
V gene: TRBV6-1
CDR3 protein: CASILTGGNTEAFF
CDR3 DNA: TGTGCCAGCATTCTGACAGGGGGCAACACTGAAGCTTTCTTT

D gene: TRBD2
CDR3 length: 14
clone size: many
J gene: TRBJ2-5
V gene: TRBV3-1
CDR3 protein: CASSLTSGQETQYF
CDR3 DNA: TGTGCCAGCAGCCTAACTAGCGGCCAAGAGACCCAGTACTTC

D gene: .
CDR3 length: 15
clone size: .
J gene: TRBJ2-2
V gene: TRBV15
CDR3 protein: CATSVGPANTGELFF
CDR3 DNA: TGTGCCACCAGCGTCGGACCCGCGAACACCGGGGAGCTGTTTTTT

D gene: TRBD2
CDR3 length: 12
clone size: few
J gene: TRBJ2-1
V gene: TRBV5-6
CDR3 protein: CASSPGLAGVFF
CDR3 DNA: TGTGCCAGCAGCCCTGGACTAGCGGGGGTCTTCTTC

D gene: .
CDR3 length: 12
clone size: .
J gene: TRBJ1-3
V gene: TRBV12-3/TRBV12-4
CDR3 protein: CAVSDGGNTIYF
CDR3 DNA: TGTGCCGTCTCGGATGGTGGAAACACCATATATTTT

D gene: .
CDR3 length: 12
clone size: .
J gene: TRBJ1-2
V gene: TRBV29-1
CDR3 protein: CSVAGVGYGYTF
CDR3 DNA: TGCAGCGTTGCTGGGGTAGGCTATGGCTACACCTTC

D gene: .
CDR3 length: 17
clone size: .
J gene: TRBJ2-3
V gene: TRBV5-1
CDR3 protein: CASSLLFGTASTDTQYF
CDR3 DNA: TGCGCCAGCAGCCTGTTGTTTGGGACGGCGAGCACAGATACGCAGTATTTT

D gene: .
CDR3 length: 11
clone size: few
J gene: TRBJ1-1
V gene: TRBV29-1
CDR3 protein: CSVDSYTEAFF
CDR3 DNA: TGCAGCGTTGACAGTTACACTGAAGCTTTCTTT

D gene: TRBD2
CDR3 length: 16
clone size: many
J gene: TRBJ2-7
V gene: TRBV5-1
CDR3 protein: CASSRLAGLSSYEQYF
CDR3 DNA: TGCGCCAGCAGCCGATTAGCGGGACTGTCCTCCTACGAGCAGTACTTC

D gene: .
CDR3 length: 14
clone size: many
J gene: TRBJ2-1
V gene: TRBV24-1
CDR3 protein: CATSDPRQSDEQFF
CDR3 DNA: TGTGCCACCAGTGACCCGAGACAGAGCGATGAGCAGTTCTTC

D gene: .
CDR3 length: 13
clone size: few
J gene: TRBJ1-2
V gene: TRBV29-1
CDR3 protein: CSVEEGGNYGYTF
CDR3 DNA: TGCAGCGTTGAAGAAGGTGGTAACTATGGCTACACCTTC

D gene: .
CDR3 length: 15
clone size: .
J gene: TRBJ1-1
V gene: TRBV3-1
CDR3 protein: CASSQETGWDTEAFF
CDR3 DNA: TGTGCCAGCAGCCAAGAAACGGGATGGGACACTGAAGCTTTCTTT

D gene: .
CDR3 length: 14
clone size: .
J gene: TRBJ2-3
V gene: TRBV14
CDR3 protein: CASSQQFQTDTQYF
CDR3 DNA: TGTGCCAGCAGCCAACAGTTTCAGACAGATACGCAGTATTTT

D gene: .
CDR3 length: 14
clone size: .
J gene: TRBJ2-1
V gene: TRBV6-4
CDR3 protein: CASSMEPSNNEQFF
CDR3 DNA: TGTGCCAGCAGTATGGAACCATCTAACAATGAGCAGTTCTTC

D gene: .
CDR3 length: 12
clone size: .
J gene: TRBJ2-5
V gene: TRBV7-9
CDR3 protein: CASSPSQETQYF
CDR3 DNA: TGTGCCAGCAGCCCCTCTCAAGAGACCCAGTACTTC

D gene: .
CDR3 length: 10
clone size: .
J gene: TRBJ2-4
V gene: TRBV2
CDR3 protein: CASSGGIQYF
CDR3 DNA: TGTGCCAGCAGTGGGGGCATTCAGTACTTC

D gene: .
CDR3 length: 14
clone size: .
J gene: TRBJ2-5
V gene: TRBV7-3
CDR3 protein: CASSPSAGYETQYF
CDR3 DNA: TGTGCCAGCAGCCCTTCCGCCGGATACGAGACCCAGTACTTC

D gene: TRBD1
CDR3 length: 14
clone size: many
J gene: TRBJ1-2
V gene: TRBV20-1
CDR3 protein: CSASGQGADYGYTF
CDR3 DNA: TGCAGTGCTTCTGGACAGGGGGCTGACTATGGCTACACCTTC

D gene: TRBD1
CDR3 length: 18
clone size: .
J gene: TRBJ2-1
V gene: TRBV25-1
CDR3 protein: CASSKGQGAPSSYNEQFF
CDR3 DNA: TGTGCCAGCAGTAAGGGACAGGGGGCCCCCAGCTCCTACAATGAGCAGTTCTTC

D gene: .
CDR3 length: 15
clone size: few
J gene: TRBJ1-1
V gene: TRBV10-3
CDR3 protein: CAISESAQTNTEAFF
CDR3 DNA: TGTGCCATCAGTGAGTCGGCACAGACGAACACTGAAGCTTTCTTT

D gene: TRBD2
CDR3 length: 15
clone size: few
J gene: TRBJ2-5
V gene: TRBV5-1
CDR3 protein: CASRQLAGAQETQYF
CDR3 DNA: TGCGCCAGCAGGCAACTAGCGGGCGCCCAAGAGACCCAGTACTTC

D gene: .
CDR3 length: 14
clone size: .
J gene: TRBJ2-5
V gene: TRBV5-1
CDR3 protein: CASSLEQAGETQYF
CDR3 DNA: TGCGCCAGCAGCTTGGAGCAGGCGGGGGAGACCCAGTACTTC

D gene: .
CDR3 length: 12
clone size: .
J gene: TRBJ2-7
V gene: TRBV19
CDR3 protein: CASSDRSDEQYF
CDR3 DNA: TGTGCCAGTAGTGATAGGTCCGACGAGCAGTACTTC